These 5 T cell receptor beta chains were all obtained from the same sample, sequenced in a study of T-cell reconstitution after alpha-beta-depleted transplantation in children. Unique molecular identifiers were built into the TCRbeta library. TCRdb itself ran the PCR reads through MiXCR, one entry per CDR3 protein. This table has about 190,000 distinct CDR3 sequences, approximately 7% appearing once. This material consisted of PBMCs from the stem cell graft donor, taken from the stem cell graft. These receptors all come from a human donor who donated a stem cell graft to a child with Wiskott-Aldrich syndrome.

The rearrangement uses TRBV3-1 and TRBJ2-7, with D maybe TRBD2 (5 bases). Germline assignment: CDR1 LGHDT and CDR2 YNNKEL (reference sequence). V was clipped by 0 bases and J by 0 bases, with 15 bases between them. There are 17 residues in the CDR3. CDR3 coding DNA: TGTGCCAGCAGCCAAGATGGAACGACGGGGAGCTCCTACGAGCAGTACTTC. Encoded protein: CASSQDGTTGSSYEQYF.

This clonotype was detected ten times or more. The chain has TRBV12-3 or TRBV12-4 and TRBJ2-1; 10 bases are shared with TRBD2. The V segment lost 3 bases and the J segment 10 bases; nucleotides outside the gene matches: 12. The CDR3 loop spans 16 amino acids. As DNA, the CDR3 is TGTGCCAGCAGTTTTAGGGGACTAGCGAACGTTGGGGAGCAGTTCTTC. This translates into CASSFRGLANVGEQFF.

The V gene is TRBV5-1, the J gene TRBJ2-5; 12 nucleotides match TRBD2. The CDR3 runs to 15 residues. CDR1 and CDR2 (germline): SGHRS, YFSETQ. Trimming at V came to 4 bases and at J to 3 bases, leaving 4 bases not matched to a gene. CDR3 residues: CASSPGLAGKETQYF. CDR3 nucleotide sequence: TGCGCCAGCAGCCCAGGACTAGCGGGAAAAGAGACCCAGTACTTC.

This clonotype was seen at least ten times. The chain recombines TRBV4-2 with TRBJ1-1, with TRBD1 identical over 7 bases. The germline gives CDR1 LGHNA, CDR2 YNFKEQ. CDR3 length: 18 residues. Trimming at V came to 3 bases and at J to 0 bases, leaving 13 bases not matched to a gene. CDR3 coding DNA: TGTGCCAGCAGCCAGAGGGGACAGACCCGCCGGCTGAACACTGAAGCTTTCTTT. Translated, it gives CASSQRGQTRRLNTEAFF.

This clonotype was found many times. The chain couples TRBV12-3 or TRBV12-4 to TRBJ2-7, with 16 bases lining up with TRBD2. V was clipped by 5 bases and J by 1 base; unmatched bases: 2. The CDR3 length is 16 residues. The chain's CDR3 is CASSGTSGRVSYEQYF. The CDR3, as DNA: TGTGCCAGCAGTGGGACTAGCGGGAGGGTTTCCTACGAGCAGTACTTC.